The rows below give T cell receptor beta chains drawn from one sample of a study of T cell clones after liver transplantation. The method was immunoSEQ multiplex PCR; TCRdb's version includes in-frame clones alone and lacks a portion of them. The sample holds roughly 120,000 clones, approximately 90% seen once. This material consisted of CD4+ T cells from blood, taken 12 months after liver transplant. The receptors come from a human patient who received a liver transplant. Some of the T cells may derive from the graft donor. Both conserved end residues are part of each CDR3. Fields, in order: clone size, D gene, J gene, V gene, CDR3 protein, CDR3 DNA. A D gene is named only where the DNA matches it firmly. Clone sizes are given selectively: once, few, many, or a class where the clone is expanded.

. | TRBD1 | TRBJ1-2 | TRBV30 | CAWDREIHYGYTF | TGTGCCTGGGACAGGGAAATTCACTATGGCTACACCTTC
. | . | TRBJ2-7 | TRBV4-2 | CASSQEAGRIYEQYF | TGTGCCAGCAGCCAAGAGGCTGGACGGATATACGAGCAGTACTTC
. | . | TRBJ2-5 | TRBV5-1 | CASSPRAQTGQETQYF | TGCGCCAGCAGCCCCCGGGCCCAAACGGGACAAGAGACCCAGTACTTC
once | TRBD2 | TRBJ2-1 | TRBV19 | CASSPGLAIEQFF | TGTGCCAGTAGTCCCGGACTAGCTATTGAGCAGTTCTTC
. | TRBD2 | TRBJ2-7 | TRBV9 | CASSVGDSGSRFDEQYF | TGTGCCAGCAGCGTAGGGGATAGCGGGAGCAGGTTTGACGAGCAGTACTTC
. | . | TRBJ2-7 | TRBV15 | CATSAPHAGPYEQYF | TGTGCCACCAGCGCCCCGCACGCAGGGCCCTACGAGCAGTACTTC
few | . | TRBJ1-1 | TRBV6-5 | CASSYSGGRVGTEAFF | TGTGCCAGCAGTTACTCTGGGGGTAGGGTGGGCACTGAAGCTTTCTTT
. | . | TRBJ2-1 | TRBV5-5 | CASSLGPDNEQFF | TGTGCCAGCAGCCTAGGGCCGGACAATGAGCAGTTCTTC
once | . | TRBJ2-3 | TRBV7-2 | CASSPSTDTQYF | TGTGCCAGCAGCCCCTCGACGGATACGCAGTATTTT
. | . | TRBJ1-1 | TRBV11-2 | CASSSNDREAFF | TGTGCCAGCAGCTCGAATGACAGGGAAGCTTTCTTT